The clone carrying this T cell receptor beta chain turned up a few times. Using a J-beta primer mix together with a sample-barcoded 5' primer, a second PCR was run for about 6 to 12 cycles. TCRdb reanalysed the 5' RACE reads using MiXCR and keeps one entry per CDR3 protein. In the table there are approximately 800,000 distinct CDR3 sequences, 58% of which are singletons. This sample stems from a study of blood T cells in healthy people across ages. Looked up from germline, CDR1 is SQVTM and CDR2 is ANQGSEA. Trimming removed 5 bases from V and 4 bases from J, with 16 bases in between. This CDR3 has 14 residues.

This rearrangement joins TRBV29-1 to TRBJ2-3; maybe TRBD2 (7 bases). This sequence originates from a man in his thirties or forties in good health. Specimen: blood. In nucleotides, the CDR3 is TGCAGCGTTTCTAGCGGCGGGGGCGCAGATACGCAGTATTTT. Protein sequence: CSVSSGGGADTQYF.